The clone carrying this T cell receptor (beta chain) appeared a few times. The assay was immunoSEQ multiplex PCR, and TCRdb's table has in-frame clones only and misses some. The profile shows fewer than 80,000 clones, 95% to 98% of them singletons. The data were taken from a study of Tregs in tolerant kidney transplant recipients. CDR3 length: 16 amino acids. V trimming: 2 bases; J trimming: 4 bases; junction bases outside the gene matches: 6. CDR1 is SGHTA and CDR2 is FQGNSA in the germline V gene. This receptor was obtained from a human donor who received a combined kidney and bone marrow transplant. The sequencing here drew on CD4+ T cells from blood, taken before the transplant. The rearrangement uses TRBV7-2 and TRBJ2-1; 9 positions agree with TRBD2. CDR3 bases: TGTGCCAGCAGCTTAAATCTCCTAGCGGGGTACAATGAGCAGTTCTTC. Translation: CASSLNLLAGYNEQFF.